The entry that follows covers one T cell receptor beta chain sequence. The antigen remains unidentified. The CDR3 sequence is 15 residues long. V was shortened by 5 bases and J by 1 base, with 12 bases between the two germline ends. CDR1 is SEHNR, CDR2 FQNEAQ, per germline (reference sequence). TCRdb used MiXCR to reprocess the reads, holding one entry per CDR3 protein. Of roughly 800,000 distinct CDR3 sequences in the sample, around 29% were seen once. This record belongs to a study of T cell repertoires in cytomegalovirus infection. About the research overall: HLA-B-restricted CMV epitopes that are well studied were used alongside recently identified HLA-C-restricted ones. Matching HLA type, along with CMV infection, was indicated by public TCR beta signatures.

The study, taken as a whole, reports: The study found HLA-C-restricted CMV-specific TCR beta clonotypes dominating the ex vivo response. Accumulated public TCR beta family frequency recognized individuals carrying CMV together with the relevant HLA.

The rearrangement links TRBV7-9 to TRBJ2-1; D is tentatively TRBD1 or TRBD2 (5 bases each). The receptor was derived from a human donor in good health (CMV status not recorded). Some clones in this sample may be carry-over from other donors' samples. The sample here was cultured CD8+ T cells from PBMCs, taken from culture after CMV antigen stimulation. In nucleotides, the CDR3 is TGTGCCAGCAGCCCCCCCAGGGAGTCCTACAATGAGCAGTTCTTC. Its protein is CASSPPRESYNEQFF.